This T cell receptor beta chain is drawn from a study of blood T cell repertoires in COVID-19. The length of the CDR3 is 14 residues. CDR1 is KGHSH and CDR2 is LQKENI in the germline V gene. The V and J ends lost 6 bases and 4 bases respectively, with 12 bases between them. Sequencing was performed with immunoSEQ multiplex PCR; in TCRdb, only in-frame clones are kept and a portion is missing. The sample gives about 90,000 clones, around 90% of which show up once; roughly 3.5% is in the top ten. Sequencing input: peripheral blood. This chain joins TRBV18 and TRBJ2-2, with a possible D match to TRBD2 (5 bases). This sequence was found in a woman between 65 and 79 years old with acute or convalescent COVID-19. The CDR3 sequence is CASSFKEGTGELFF. CDR3 coding DNA: TGTGCCAGCTCCTTCAAAGAGGGCACCGGGGAGCTGTTTTTT.